This T cell receptor beta chain originates from a study of CD8 T cells in Susac syndrome. Study-wide findings and caveats: The study's TCR sequencing and HLA analysis covered a relatively small number of individuals, and the study acknowledged this.

Random hexamers primed reverse transcription of about 0.5 to 1 ug RNA. Multiplex PCR with immunoSEQ amplified the TCR beta CDR3 across 54 Vbeta and 13 Jbeta. TCRdb itself ran the immunoSEQ multiplex PCR reads through MiXCR, one entry per CDR3 protein. This table holds 100,000 to 150,000 distinct CDR3 sequences, less than 95% found once. A word on this clonotype: What it binds is unknown.

Bulk CD8+ and CD4+ cells came from magnetic negative isolation; CD8+ TEMRA by FACS. The TCR sequence derives from a human donor in good health. The specimen was CD4+ T cells from PBMCs.

CDR3 region: CASSRGQGANTEAFF. The CDR3 DNA is TGCGCCAGCAGCCGCGGACAGGGGGCGAACACTGAAGCTTTCTTT. The chain is built from TRBV4-3 and TRBJ1-1; 11 bases align to TRBD1. The CDR3 is 15 residues long. J lost 1 base, V lost 4 bases, and 2 bases had no gene match. CDR1 is LGHNA and CDR2 is YSLEER in the germline V gene.